Shown below are 12 T cell receptor beta chains from a single sample sequenced in a study of blood T cell repertoires in COVID-19. Assay: immunoSEQ multiplex PCR; the TCRdb copy retains only in-frame clones and omits some. The sample lists more than 85,000 clones; 84% were seen once. Material: peripheral blood. These TCRs come from a woman aged 80 or over with active or convalescent COVID-19.

The chain is built from TRBV19 and TRBJ1-5; perhaps TRBD1 as D (5 bases). V lost 4 bases to trimming and J lost 4 bases, with 14 bases between them. CDR3 length: 15 residues. Looked up from germline, CDR1 is LNHDA and CDR2 is SQIVND (reference sequence). The CDR3 sequence: CASSTVKGLNQPQHF. The CDR3 DNA reads as TGTGCCAGTAGTACGGTGAAGGGGCTAAATCAGCCCCAGCATTTT.

The rearrangement joins TRBV9 to TRBJ2-1; D might be TRBD2 (5 bases). The V and J ends lost 1 base and 2 bases respectively, with 16 bases between them. The CDR3 has 17 residues. Germline V gene sequence: CDR1 SGDLS, CDR2 YYNGEE. The CDR3 sequence is CASSVMSASGTYNEQFF. The CDR3 DNA reads as TGTGCCAGCAGCGTAATGTCAGCGTCGGGGACCTACAATGAGCAGTTCTTC.

Ten or more counts support this clone. The CDR3: CASSTNYRGSNNEQFF. The CDR3 nucleotides read TGTGCCAGCAGTACAAACTACAGGGGCAGTAACAATGAGCAGTTCTTC. This chain uses TRBV7-9 with TRBJ2-1; 7 bases match TRBD1. CDR1 and CDR2 from the germline V gene are SEHNR and FQNEAQ (reference sequence). The CDR3 runs to 16 residues. Trimming at V came to 6 bases and at J to 5 bases, leaving 13 bases not matched to a gene.

This clone was recorded only once. V usage is TRBV27 and J usage is TRBJ2-1; possible D gene TRBD1, 5 bases. Germline lookup yields CDR1 MNHEY and CDR2 SMNVEV (reference sequence). The CDR3 totals 13 residues. V was clipped by 5 bases and J by 12 bases, with 17 bases between them. In nucleotides, the CDR3 is TGTGCCAGCAGTCCGACCCTAGGGGTAAGGCAGTTCTTC. This gives the protein CASSPTLGVRQFF.

The chain combines TRBV5-1 with TRBJ2-5, with 9 nucleotides matching TRBD1. The CDR3 covers 15 residues. Germline CDR1 and CDR2: SGHRS and YFSETQ. Losses at the gene ends were 4 bases for V and 3 bases for J; bases not matched to a gene: 7. CDR3 bases: TGCGCCAGCAGCGCCCCGGACAGGGGAGAAGAGACCCAGTACTTC. Residues: CASSAPDRGEETQYF.

This clone was counted a single time. The chain joins TRBV5-1 to TRBJ2-7; unclear D gene. The CDR3 is 14 amino acids. Germline CDR1 SGHRS, CDR2 YFSETQ. Trimming pared 2 bases from V and 2 bases from J, leaving 11 bases between. The CDR3 protein is CASSFDRRAYEQYF. DNA of the CDR3: TGCGCCAGCAGCTTCGACCGCCGGGCCTACGAGCAGTACTTC.

The chain joins TRBV5-1 to TRBJ1-1; no reliable D call. In germline, CDR1 is SGHRS, CDR2 YFSETQ. The CDR3 loop spans 14 amino acids. V dropped 4 bases and J dropped 1 base, with 11 bases sitting between them. CDR3 in amino acids: CASSNTRQNTEAFF. The CDR3 DNA reads TGCGCCAGCAGCAATACTAGACAGAACACTGAAGCTTTCTTT.

The J gene is TRBJ2-3, the V gene TRBV7-2; weak D call: TRBD1 (5 bases). V was cut by 6 bases and J by 3 bases, with 7 bases left in between. Germline V gene sequence: CDR1 SGHTA, CDR2 FQGNSA. The CDR3 spans 12 residues. CDR3: CASSRQTDTQYF. CDR3 DNA: TGTGCCAGCAGTCGACAGACAGATACGCAGTATTTT. Combining the CDR3 with reference TRBV7-2 and TRBJ2-3 gives the whole variable domain GAGVSQSPSNKVTEKGKDVELRCDPISGHTALYWYRQSLGQGLEFLIYFQGNSAPDKSGLPSDRFSAERTGGSVSTLTIQRTQQEDSAVYLCASSRQTDTQYFGPGTRLTVL.

The chain is built from TRBV19 and TRBJ2-2; TRBD1 might be the D (6 bases). The germline CDR1 and CDR2 sequences are LNHDA and SQIVND (reference sequence). Trimming took 1 base from V and 2 from J, leaving 11 bases between them. The CDR3 is made up of 16 amino acids. The CDR3 protein is CASSIGQGSNTGELFF. The DNA of the CDR3 is TGTGCCAGTAGTATAGGGCAGGGGAGCAACACCGGGGAGCTGTTTTTT.

The rearrangement joins TRBV27 to TRBJ2-7, with 14 positions matching TRBD2. The V segment lost 0 bases and the J segment 6 bases; nucleotides outside the gene matches: 4. The CDR3 spans 16 residues. Germline CDR1 MNHEY, CDR2 SMNVEV (reference sequence). The CDR3 coding sequence is TGTGCCAGCAGTTTATCAGGGACTAGCGGGAGAGGCGAGCAGTACTTC. The encoded protein is CASSLSGTSGRGEQYF.

The V and J genes are TRBV5-1 and TRBJ2-1, with TRBD1 as a possible D gene (6 bases). The V and J ends lost 0 bases and 12 bases respectively, with 13 bases between them. CDR3 length: 13 amino acids. Per the germline V gene, CDR1 is SGHRS and CDR2 is YFSETQ. CDR3 residues: CASSLDTGSGQFF. The CDR3 bases are TGCGCCAGCAGCTTGGATACAGGGAGTGGGCAGTTCTTC.

The V call is TRBV5-1, the J call TRBJ1-4; possibly TRBD1 for D (5 bases). CDR1 and CDR2 from the germline V gene are SGHRS and YFSETQ. V was shortened by 5 bases and J by 5 bases, with 16 bases between the two germline ends. The CDR3 totals 15 residues. The CDR3 DNA reads as TGCGCCAGCAGTCCGGTCCCACAGGTGAATGAAAAACTGTTTTTT. This encodes CASSPVPQVNEKLFF.